This entry features one T cell receptor beta chain sequence. Germline assignment: CDR1 LNHDA and CDR2 SQIVND (reference sequence). The CDR3 sequence is 17 residues long. Trimming cost V 3 bases and J 2 bases, with 17 bases left between them. The data are from a study of blood T cell repertoires in COVID-19. Across the study: The United States, Italy and Spain supplied acute and convalescent COVID-19 samples. From T cells, B-cell-depleted T cells, or PBMCs came the material, which was cDNA or gDNA.

Original methodology: The authors estimated nucleated cell counts from reference gene primer amplification. Some clones are missing from TCRdb's copy, which holds only in-frame ones; the method was immunoSEQ multiplex PCR. That table gives V, J and clone size, and the DNA gave D and trimming. The sample lists around 100,000 clones, over 75% occurring once. The receptor was isolated from a human donor in a cohort sampled during active COVID-19. The sequenced sample was peripheral blood. The J gene is TRBJ2-1, the V gene TRBV19; a possible D gene is TRBD1 (6 bases). The CDR3 bases are TGTGCCAGTAGTATTGACCGGACAGCTCAACCCTACAATGAGCAGTTCTTC. Amino acids: CASSIDRTAQPYNEQFF.